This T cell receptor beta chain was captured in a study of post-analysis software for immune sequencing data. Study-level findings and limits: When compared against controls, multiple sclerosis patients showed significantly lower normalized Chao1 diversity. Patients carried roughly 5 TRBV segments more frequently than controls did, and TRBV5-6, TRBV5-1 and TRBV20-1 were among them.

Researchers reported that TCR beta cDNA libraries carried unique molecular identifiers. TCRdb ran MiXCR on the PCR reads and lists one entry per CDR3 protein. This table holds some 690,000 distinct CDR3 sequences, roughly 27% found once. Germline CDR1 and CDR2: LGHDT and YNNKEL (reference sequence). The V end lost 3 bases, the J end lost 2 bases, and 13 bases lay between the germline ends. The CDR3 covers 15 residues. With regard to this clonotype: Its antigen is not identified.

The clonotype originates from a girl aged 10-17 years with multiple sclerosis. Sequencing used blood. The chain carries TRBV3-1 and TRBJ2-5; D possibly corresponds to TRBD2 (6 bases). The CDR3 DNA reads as TGTGCCAGCAGCCAGGGCGGGAACCCGCAAGAGACCCAGTACTTC. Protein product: CASSQGGNPQETQYF.